This TCR beta chain was identified in a study of blood T cells in healthy people across ages. Germline V gene sequence: CDR1 MGHRA, CDR2 YSYEKL. This CDR3 has 17 residues. The V gene lost 0 bases and the J gene lost 1 base, with 14 bases spanning the gap. A second PCR, run for roughly 7 to 12 cycles, used a sample-barcoded 5' primer plus a J-beta primer mix. A single record per CDR3 protein comes from TCRdb applying MiXCR to the 5' RACE reads. The repertoire has about 730,000 distinct CDR3 sequences, roughly 45% of them found once; the top ten carry 20% to 25%. Sequencing was done on a sample of blood. This clonotype was obtained from a woman aged 60-75 years in good health. The chain is built from TRBV4-1 and TRBJ2-3; TRBD2 might be the D (6 bases). CDR3 nucleotides: TGCGCCAGCAGCCAAGATCCTACGAGGAGGGGCACAGATACGCAGTATTTT. This sequence encodes CASSQDPTRRGTDTQYF.